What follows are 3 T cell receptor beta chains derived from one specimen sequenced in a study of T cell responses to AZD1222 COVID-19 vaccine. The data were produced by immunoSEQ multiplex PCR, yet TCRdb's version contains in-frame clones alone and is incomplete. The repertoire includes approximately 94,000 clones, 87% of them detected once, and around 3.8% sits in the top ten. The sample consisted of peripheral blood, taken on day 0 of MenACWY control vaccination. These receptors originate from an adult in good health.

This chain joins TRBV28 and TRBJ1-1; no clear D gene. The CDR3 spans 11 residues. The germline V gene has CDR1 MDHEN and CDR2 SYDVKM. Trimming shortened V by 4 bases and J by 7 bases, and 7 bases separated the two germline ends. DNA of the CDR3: TGTGCCAGCAGTTGGGTAGATGAAGCTTTCTTT. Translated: CASSWVDEAFF.

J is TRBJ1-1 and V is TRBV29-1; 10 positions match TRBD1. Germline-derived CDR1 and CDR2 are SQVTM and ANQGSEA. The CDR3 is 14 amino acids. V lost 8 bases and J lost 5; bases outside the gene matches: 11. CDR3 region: CSIASGTGETEAFF. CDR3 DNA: TGCAGCATTGCGTCCGGGACAGGGGAAACTGAAGCTTTCTTT.

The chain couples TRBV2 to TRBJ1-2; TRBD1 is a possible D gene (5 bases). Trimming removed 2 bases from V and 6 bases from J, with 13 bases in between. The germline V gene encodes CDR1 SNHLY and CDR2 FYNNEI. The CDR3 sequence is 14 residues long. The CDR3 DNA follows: TGTGCCAGCAGTGAAAGGTGGCAGGGAAATGGCTACACCTTC. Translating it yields CASSERWQGNGYTF. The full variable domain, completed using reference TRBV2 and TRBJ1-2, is EPEVTQTPSHQVTQMGQEVILRCVPISNHLYFYWYRQILGQKVEFLVSFYNNEISEKSEIFDDQFSVERPDGSNFTLKIRSTKLEDSAMYFCASSERWQGNGYTFGSGTRLTVV.